A selection of T cell receptor beta chains follows, all from one sample in a study of blood T cell repertoires in COVID-19. Assay used: immunoSEQ multiplex PCR; TCRdb lists only in-frame clones, some missing. The sample consists of about 47,000 clones, around 83% of them appearing once. Source material: peripheral blood. The receptors shown here come from a man aged 65 to 79 with active COVID-19. Each CDR3 is given with its conserved first and last residue. A D gene is named only where the DNA matches it firmly. Some rows have no size entry. The others give once, few or many, or a class for an expanded clone.

v_call	clone_size	d_call	j_call	cdr3_nt	cdr3_aa
TRBV4-3	large	TRBD2	TRBJ2-2	TGCGCCAGCAGCCAAGCTAGCGGGGGGACCACCCGCCGGGAGCTGTTTTTT	CASSQASGGTTRRELFF
TRBV2	few	TRBD1	TRBJ2-7	TGTGCCAGCAGTGAATGGGGCAGGGGGAATCAGTTACTCTACGAGCAGTACTTC	CASSEWGRGNQLLYEQYF
TRBV7-6	-	-	TRBJ1-3	TGTGCCAGCAGCCCCGGGACACCTCAGTTCTCTGGAAACACCATATATTTT	CASSPGTPQFSGNTIYF
TRBV28	-	-	TRBJ1-2	TGTGCCAGCACCACCGGGAGGGGAAGGAACTATGGCTACACCTTC	CASTTGRGRNYGYTF
TRBV11-2	-	-	TRBJ2-7	TGTGCCAGCAGCTTAGATATTAAACAGGGGCAGTACTTC	CASSLDIKQGQYF
TRBV5-1	-	-	TRBJ1-4	TGCGCCAGCAGCTCCGGGAGCGCAGGCGTAACTAATGAAAAACTGTTTTTT	CASSSGSAGVTNEKLFF
TRBV4-3	-	-	TRBJ1-6	TGCGCCAGCAGCCAAGATTCGGGCTATAATTCACCCCTCCACTTT	CASSQDSGYNSPLHF
TRBV7-9	-	-	TRBJ1-2	TGTGCCAGCAGCTCCCAAGGGGGACAAATATATGGCTACACCTTC	CASSSQGGQIYGYTF
TRBV12-3/TRBV12-4	-	-	TRBJ2-1	TGTGCCAGCAGTTTCCCAGGGAATGAGCAGTTCTTC	CASSFPGNEQFF
TRBV9	few	-	TRBJ1-3	TGTGCCAGCAATGATTTGGGGCCTGGAAACACCATATATTTT	CASNDLGPGNTIYF
TRBV7-8	-	-	TRBJ1-1	TGTGCCAGCAGCCCCAGAAGGGGTGCTGAAGCTTTCTTT	CASSPRRGAEAFF
TRBV7-8	-	TRBD1	TRBJ1-2	TGTGCCAGCAGCTTTCCAGGACAGGGCGGAAATGGCTACACCTTC	CASSFPGQGGNGYTF
TRBV6-2/TRBV6-3	-	TRBD1	TRBJ2-2	TGTGCCAGCAGTATTTGGGACAGTAACACCGGGGAGCTGTTTTTT	CASSIWDSNTGELFF
TRBV6-6	-	-	TRBJ1-5	TGTGCCAGCAGTTCCGTGGCAGGGCAGGGGAATCAGCCCCAGCATTTT	CASSSVAGQGNQPQHF
TRBV6-5	-	-	TRBJ2-5	TGTGCCAGCAGCCCCAGGGGTATGGAGACCCAGTACTTC	CASSPRGMETQYF
TRBV6-1	once	TRBD1	TRBJ1-5	TGTGCCAGCAGTGAAGGGGACAGGGGCCCGGCCCAGCATTTT	CASSEGDRGPAQHF
TRBV3-1/TRBV3-2	-	-	TRBJ1-2	TGTGCCAGCACCCTATCGGGGGAAGGCTACACCTTC	CASTLSGEGYTF
TRBV10-3	-	TRBD1	TRBJ1-2	TGTGCCATCAGTGAGTCGGACAGGACTACCTATGGCTACACCTTC	CAISESDRTTYGYTF
TRBV30	-	-	TRBJ1-6	TGTGCCTGGAGAGAAGCAGGGGTTTCACCCCTCCACTTT	CAWREAGVSPLHF
TRBV30	-	TRBD1	TRBJ1-6	TGTGCCTCCGGGACAGAAGGTTCACCCCTCCACTTT	CASGTEGSPLHF